These 25 T cell receptor beta chains were sequenced from one sample in a study of CD8+CD57+ T cells in acquired aplastic anemia (dated by TCRdb to the late 2010s). Sequenced using an Illumina HiSeq 2000. TCR beta VDJ combination and CDR3 sequence profiling used genomic DNA as the template. TCRdb handled the public reads itself, with Q25 trimming in fastp and clone calling in MiXCR, and kept productive beta chains. Every entry covers one CDR3 protein and lists the most common genes and DNA from its rows. Recorded for this sample are roughly 150,000 distinct CDR3 sequences; 35% to 55% of them occurred a single time. The ten largest clones add up to 1.1% of the sample. The specimen was sorted CD4+, CD8+, or CD8+CD57+ T cells (not recorded which) from PBMCs. The receptors were sampled from a human donor in good health.

This clonotype turned up a few times. The chain uses TRBV27 and TRBJ1-6; D gene unclear. Between the trimmed V and J ends, which lost 2 bases and 0 bases, there was a span of 8 bases. CDR1 is MNHEY and CDR2 is SMNVEV in the germline V gene (reference sequence). This CDR3 contains 16 residues. CDR3 nucleotide sequence: TGTGCCAGCAGTTTAAAGGAGAGCTCCTATAATTCACCCCTCCACTTT. Its translation: CASSLKESSYNSPLHF.

The J gene is TRBJ2-3, the V gene TRBV6-1; a possible D gene is TRBD2 (5 bases). V was clipped by 6 bases and J by 0 bases, with 13 bases between them. The CDR3 runs 15 residues. CDR1 and CDR2 (germline): MNHNS, SASEGT. The CDR3 sequence is CASSRGIFSTDTQYF. The DNA of the CDR3 is TGTGCCAGCAGCAGAGGGATTTTTAGCACAGATACGCAGTATTTT.

This chain uses TRBV19 with TRBJ2-5; D is tentatively TRBD1 or TRBD2 (5 bases each). The CDR3 is made up of 17 amino acids. V shed 5 bases and J shed 0 bases, with 19 bases lying between them. From germline, CDR1 is LNHDA and CDR2 SQIVND (reference sequence). The CDR3 is CASSPRGRGRYQETQYF. In DNA, the CDR3 is TGTGCCAGTAGTCCCCGGGGCCGGGGTCGGTACCAAGAGACCCAGTACTTC.

The chain carries TRBV24-1 and TRBJ2-7; possibly TRBD1 for D (6 bases). Per germline, CDR1 KGHDR and CDR2 SFDVKD. The CDR3 consists of 16 residues. V shed 11 bases and J shed 0 bases, with 22 bases lying between them. The CDR3 is CASSTNTGTYSYEQYF. CDR3 DNA sequence: TGTGCCAGCAGCACGAACACCGGGACATACTCCTACGAGCAGTACTTC.

The sample holds many counts of this clonotype. V and J are TRBV12-3 or TRBV12-4 and TRBJ2-7; 7 bases are a match to TRBD1. CDR3 size: 15 residues. Unmatched junction bases numbered 8, after V lost 6 bases and J lost 0 bases. The CDR3 DNA reads as TGTGCCAGCAGACCAGGGACAGTCAACTCCTACGAGCAGTACTTC. Its translation is CASRPGTVNSYEQYF.

The chain recombines TRBV7-3 with TRBJ2-3, with 9 bases that match TRBD1. The J call is uncertain, as TRBJ2-5 better fits the DNA end. The CDR3 contains 15 residues. Germline V gene data show CDR1 as SGHTA and CDR2 as FQGTGA. The CDR3 region is CASSLPRDRAETQYF. CDR3 sequence (DNA): TGTGCCAGCAGCTTACCCCGGGACAGGGCGGAGACCCAGTACTTC.

This clonotype occurred many times. The chain combines TRBV12-3 or TRBV12-4 with TRBJ1-5; 7 positions agree with TRBD1. The CDR3 totals 14 residues. The junction had 6 bases not matched to a gene; V was cut back by 8 bases and J by 2 bases. The CDR3 protein is CASSLTGGNQPQHF. In nucleotides, the CDR3 is TGTGCCAGCTCCCTCACAGGGGGCAATCAGCCCCAGCATTTT.

This clonotype was found a few times. The V gene is TRBV5-5, the J gene TRBJ1-1; no clear D. This CDR3 comprises 14 residues. CDR1 is SGHKS, CDR2 YYEKEE, per germline (reference sequence). Deletions cut 1 base from V and 6 bases from J, with 13 bases between. Here the CDR3 DNA reads TGTGCCAGCAGCTTGATCGCTGAACGACCTGAAGCTTTCTTT. This encodes CASSLIAERPEAFF.

At least ten counts were recorded for this clonotype. The J gene is TRBJ2-1, the V gene TRBV2; 13 positions agree with TRBD2. CDR1 is SNHLY, CDR2 FYNNEI, per germline. V trimming: 6 bases; J trimming: 6 bases; junction bases outside the gene matches: 5. The CDR3 runs to 15 residues. The CDR3 DNA sequence: TGTGCCAGCAGCGCGGGACTAGCGGGGTTCAATGAGCAGTTCTTC. Translating gives CASSAGLAGFNEQFF.

V usage is TRBV11-2 and J usage is TRBJ1-6; D not resolved. The CDR3 is made up of 17 amino acids. Germline assignment: CDR1 SGHAT and CDR2 FQNNGV. Trimming left V 2 bases short and J 0 bases short, with 11 bases between. CDR3 DNA sequence: TGTGCCAGCAGCTTATCTCGGGCTAGCTCCTATAATTCACCCCTCCACTTT. Translated, it gives CASSLSRASSYNSPLHF.

The V and J genes are TRBV20-1 and TRBJ2-5; 8 nucleotides match TRBD2. Trimming cost V 3 bases and J 11 bases; bases outside gene matches: 17. The CDR3 is 15 residues long. Germline lookup yields CDR1 DFQATT and CDR2 SNEGSKA (reference sequence). CDR3 coding DNA: TGCAGTGCTAGGGGAGCCAAGAGCGGGAGCGGGGAGCAGTACTTC. Translated: CSARGAKSGSGEQYF.

This clonotype was seen just once. V gene TRBV15 combines with J gene TRBJ2-1; a possible D gene is TRBD2 (6 bases). The CDR3 runs to 15 residues. The germline CDR1 and CDR2 sequences are LNHNV and YYDKDF (reference sequence). Trimming removed 4 bases from V and 9 bases from J, with 19 bases in between. CDR3 bases: TGTGCCACCAGCACCGGGACTTCCGACCAGGGTGAGCAGTTCTTC. Translated: CATSTGTSDQGEQFF.

This clonotype was counted ten times or more. The chain recombines TRBV7-9 with TRBJ2-3; unclear D gene. The V and J ends lost 5 bases and 6 bases respectively, with 9 bases between them. The CDR3 has 12 residues. The V gene's germline CDR1 is SEHNR and CDR2 FQNEAQ (reference sequence). This CDR3 reads CASSPPGDTQYF. The CDR3 DNA reads as TGTGCCAGCAGCCCCCCCGGGGATACGCAGTATTTT.

The chain links TRBV19 to TRBJ2-5, with D perhaps matching TRBD2 (6 bases). The CDR3 totals 14 residues. Per the germline V gene, CDR1 is LNHDA and CDR2 is SQIVND (reference sequence). The V end was cut by 6 bases, the J end by 3 bases, with 14 bases between. CDR3 sequence: CASSTRLGEETQYF. For the CDR3, the DNA is TGTGCCAGTAGCACTAGACTAGGTGAAGAGACCCAGTACTTC.

The rearrangement links TRBV10-3 to TRBJ2-7; TRBD1 agrees at 12 bases. This CDR3 contains 16 residues. Germline values: CDR1 ENHRY, CDR2 SYGVKD. Trimming at V came to 1 base and at J to 0 bases, leaving 1 base not matched to a gene. The CDR3, as DNA: TGTGCCATCAGTGAGTTGGGACAGGGGGCCTCCTACGAGCAGTACTTC. Encoded protein: CAISELGQGASYEQYF.

V is TRBV9 and J is TRBJ1-6; D perhaps matches TRBD1 (5 bases). The ends were cut back, 0 bases at V and 7 bases at J, with 8 bases in the middle. Per germline, CDR1 SGDLS and CDR2 YYNGEE. This CDR3 comprises 14 residues. This CDR3 reads CASSVGQRNSPLHF. The DNA of the CDR3 is TGTGCCAGCAGCGTAGGACAGCGAAATTCACCCCTCCACTTT.

At least ten counts were recorded for this clonotype. The chain is built from TRBV28 and TRBJ1-4; tentatively, D is TRBD1 (5 bases). The CDR3 totals 14 residues. Germline V gene data show CDR1 as MDHEN and CDR2 as SYDVKM. Trimming stripped 6 bases from V and 4 bases from J, with 12 bases between. The CDR3 loop is CASSRDGDNEKLFF. The CDR3 region has the DNA TGTGCCAGCAGCAGGGACGGCGATAATGAAAAACTGTTTTTT. Filled out from reference TRBV28 and TRBJ1-4, the complete variable domain reads DVKVTQSSRYLVKRTGEKVFLECVQDMDHENMFWYRQDPGLGLRLIYFSYDVKMKEKGDIPEGYSVSREKKERFSLILESASTNQTSMYLCASSRDGDNEKLFFGSGTQLSVL.

This clonotype appeared many times. The chain uses TRBV5-1 and TRBJ2-7; D may be TRBD1 (5 bases). This CDR3 is built from 14 residues. Trimming left V 2 bases short and J 4 bases short, with 13 bases between. CDR1 SGHRS and CDR2 YFSETQ come from the germline V gene. The DNA of the CDR3 is TGCGCCAGCAGCTTACGAGTTGGGGCATACGAGCAGTACTTC. Residues: CASSLRVGAYEQYF.

V is TRBV29-1 and J is TRBJ1-1; D is possibly TRBD1 (6 bases). The V and J ends lost 7 bases and 1 base respectively, with 10 bases between them. This CDR3 contains 12 residues. The V gene's germline CDR1 is SQVTM and CDR2 ANQGSEA. Written as DNA, the CDR3 is TGCAGCGCCAAACAGGGGAACACTGAAGCTTTCTTT. The encoded protein is CSAKQGNTEAFF.

Remarks on this clonotype: Since the CDR3 does not end with the conserved phenylalanine or tryptophan, this likely comes from a read error. The DNA is left out, because the CDR3 cannot be placed on it with certainty; the CDR3 is given as TCRdb lists it. The genes are TRBV9 and TRBJ1-6. From its first to its last residue, the CDR3 has 8 amino acids. Germline lookup yields CDR1 SGDLS and CDR2 YYNGEE. The CDR3 loop is CASSPGDI.

The table lists this clonotype with a few counts. The V and J genes are TRBV28 and TRBJ2-4, with unresolved D. This CDR3 has 12 residues. Trimming pared 7 bases from V and 9 bases from J, leaving 13 bases between. Germline values: CDR1 MDHEN, CDR2 SYDVKM. The DNA of the CDR3 is TGTGCCAGCACCCGCAGTGGAAGCATTCAGTACTTC. Translating it yields CASTRSGSIQYF.

This chain uses TRBV7-9 with TRBJ1-1; D perhaps matches TRBD1 (6 bases). Trimming pared 6 bases from V and 1 base from J, leaving 9 bases between. Germline loops: CDR1 SEHNR, CDR2 FQNEAQ (reference sequence). This CDR3 contains 13 residues. CDR3 DNA sequence: TGTGCCAGCAGACCGGGACAGAACACTGAAGCTTTCTTT. Translated, it gives CASRPGQNTEAFF.

This sequence joins TRBV11-1 and TRBJ2-2; 12 nucleotides align to TRBD2. V lost 6 bases and J lost 6; bases outside the gene matches: 8. This CDR3 contains 16 residues. Germline V gene data show CDR1 as SGHAT and CDR2 as FQDESV (reference sequence). CDR3 DNA: TGTGCCAGCAGACTGACTAGCGGGGGTGACTCCGGGGAGCTGTTTTTT. Its translation is CASRLTSGGDSGELFF.

The sample holds many counts of this clonotype. The chain links TRBV2 to TRBJ2-6, with TRBD2 matching 11 bases. The CDR3 is 17 residues long. V lost 6 bases, J lost 4 bases, and 8 bases stayed unmatched. CDR1 is SNHLY, CDR2 FYNNEI, per germline. CDR3 sequence (DNA): TGTGCCAGCAGGGGGACTAGCGGATTGGGGGGGGCCAACGTCCTGACTTTC. This codes for CASRGTSGLGGANVLTF.

V is TRBV5-1 and J is TRBJ1-1; 10 nucleotides agree with TRBD1. V lost 3 bases to trimming and J lost 5 bases; unmatched junction nucleotides: 4. Germline V CDR1 and CDR2: SGHRS, YFSETQ. CDR3 length equals 14 residues. In DNA form, the CDR3 reads TGCGCCAGCAGCTGGACAGGGGGTAGTACTGAAGCTTTCTTT. This sequence encodes CASSWTGGSTEAFF.